This paragraph reports one T cell receptor beta chain. Germline V gives CDR1 SGHNT, CDR2 YENEEA. The V and J ends lost 2 bases and 0 bases respectively, with 8 bases between them. The CDR3 sequence is 14 residues long. TCRdb's copy holds only in-frame clones and misses some; the assay was immunoSEQ multiplex PCR. The sample carries roughly 69,000 clones, just under 85% recorded once. The data originate from a study of OX40 agonist ivuxolimab in advanced cancers. The source material was CD4+ or CD8+ T cells sorted from blood, sampled in a trial of the OX40 agonist ivuxolimab. The chain employs TRBV11-3 and TRBJ2-7; D is unresolved. The receptor was derived from an adult with an advanced solid tumor such as melanoma, head and neck, liver or kidney cancer. CDR3 loop: CASSLLSPSYEQYF. For the CDR3, the DNA is TGTGCCAGCAGCTTACTTAGCCCCTCCTACGAGCAGTACTTC.